The next 28 T cell receptor beta chains were all read from a single sample in a study of blood T cell repertoires in COVID-19. The assay was immunoSEQ multiplex PCR, and TCRdb's table has in-frame clones only and misses some. The sample includes roughly 30,000 clones, 75% to 90% of them seen just once. Material: peripheral blood. The source is a human donor with acute or convalescent COVID-19. The donor label of this sample is uncertain.

V usage is TRBV7-9 and J usage is TRBJ2-3, with D perhaps TRBD2 (6 bases). V was shortened by 4 bases and J by 3 bases, with 11 bases between the two germline ends. The CDR3 is 14 amino acids. Germline values: CDR1 SEHNR, CDR2 FQNEAQ (reference sequence). Here the CDR3 reads CASSSAGGTDTQYF. CDR3 nucleotides: TGTGCCAGCAGCTCCGCTGGAGGGACAGATACGCAGTATTTT.

This clone has more than one count but fewer than ten. The chain employs TRBV6-5 and TRBJ2-1; 11 positions match TRBD2. The V gene end was trimmed by 7 bases and the J gene end by 7 bases; junction bases not matched to a gene: 9. This CDR3 has 15 residues. Per the germline V gene, CDR1 is MNHEY and CDR2 is SVGAGI. CDR3: CASTIAGGNGNEQFF. In DNA form, the CDR3 reads TGTGCCAGCACCATAGCGGGGGGGAACGGGAATGAGCAGTTCTTC.

The V call is TRBV7-3, the J call TRBJ2-7; 7 bases line up with TRBD1. The germline gives CDR1 SGHTA, CDR2 FQGTGA. The CDR3 covers 15 residues. V was clipped by 2 bases and J by 1 base; unmatched bases: 5. Here the CDR3 reads CASSLGGQLSYEQYF. The DNA of the CDR3 is TGTGCCAGCAGCTTAGGGGGACAGCTATCCTACGAGCAGTACTTC.

V usage is TRBV10-3 and J usage is TRBJ1-2, with 9 bases that match TRBD1. Trimming removed 5 bases from V and 3 bases from J; junction bases left unmatched: 4. The CDR3 runs to 14 residues. Germline loops: CDR1 ENHRY, CDR2 SYGVKD. The CDR3 reads CAISQTGGDYGYTF. For the CDR3, the DNA is TGTGCCATCAGTCAAACAGGGGGCGACTATGGCTACACCTTC.

The chain joins TRBV30 to TRBJ2-7, with TRBD1 as a possible D gene (5 bases). V lost 2 bases, J lost 4 bases, and 18 bases lay in between. CDR3 length: 15 amino acids. Germline-derived CDR1 and CDR2 are GTSNPN and SVGIG (reference sequence). The CDR3 coding sequence is TGTGCCTGGAGTAGGACCCGGAAAGGGGTTTACGAGCAGTACTTC. Its protein is CAWSRTRKGVYEQYF.

This sequence joins TRBV9 and TRBJ2-7; 8 positions agree with TRBD1. There are 15 residues in the CDR3. The J segment lost 5 bases and the V segment lost 0 bases, leaving 7 bases of the junction unmatched. In germline, CDR1 is SGDLS, CDR2 YYNGEE. The CDR3 region has the DNA TGTGCCAGCAGCGTAGGGGGACCAGGGGGCGACGAGCAGTACTTC. As protein: CASSVGGPGGDEQYF.

CDR3 coding DNA: TGTGCCTGGAGGGGGGACAGGTTAAGGGTGAACTATGGCTACACCTTC. Translation gives CAWRGDRLRVNYGYTF. The chain links TRBV30 to TRBJ1-2, with TRBD1 matching over 8 bases. The CDR3 is 16 residues long. V was pared by 3 bases and J by 2 bases, with 11 bases of the junction left unmatched. Germline values: CDR1 GTSNPN, CDR2 SVGIG (reference sequence).

The rearrangement links TRBV3-1 (or the pseudogene TRBV3-2) to TRBJ2-7; TRBD1 agrees at 8 bases. Germline V CDR1 and CDR2: LGHDT, YNNKEL (reference sequence). This CDR3 contains 14 residues. The V segment lost 4 bases and the J segment 7 bases; nucleotides outside the gene matches: 9. Written as DNA, the CDR3 is TGTGCCAGCAGCCTTAGGACAGGGAAGAGGGAGCAGTACTTC. It translates to CASSLRTGKREQYF.

The V gene is TRBV11-1, the J gene TRBJ1-1; D is possibly TRBD1 (6 bases). This CDR3 region has 15 residues. CDR1 SGHAT and CDR2 FQDESV come from the germline V gene (reference sequence). The V end lost 5 bases, the J end lost 5 bases, and 18 bases lay between the germline ends. The CDR3 here is CASSTQIQGTTEAFF. The DNA for the CDR3 is TGTGCCAGCAGCACCCAGATACAAGGGACAACTGAAGCTTTCTTT. Variable domain in full (rest from reference TRBV11-1 and TRBJ1-1): EAEVAQSPRYKITEKSQAVAFWCDPISGHATLYWYRQILGQGPELLVQFQDESVVDDSQLPKDRFSAERLKGVDSTLKIQPAELGDSAMYLCASSTQIQGTTEAFFGQGTRLTVV.

The chain couples TRBV3-1 (or the pseudogene TRBV3-2) to TRBJ1-6; D may be TRBD1 (6 bases). The V gene lost 4 bases and the J gene lost 11 bases, with 9 bases spanning the gap. The CDR3 runs 12 residues. The V gene's germline CDR1 is LGHDT and CDR2 YNNKEL (reference sequence). CDR3 sequence reads: CASSRGLTPLHF. DNA of the CDR3: TGTGCCAGCAGCCGGGGGCTCACACCCCTCCACTTT.

V is TRBV30 and J is TRBJ1-6, with D possibly matching TRBD1 (6 bases). This CDR3 has 14 amino acids. Deletions cut 5 bases from V and 8 bases from J, with 16 bases between. The V gene's germline CDR1 is GTSNPN and CDR2 SVGIG (reference sequence). The chain's CDR3 is CAWGIGGGHSPLHF. CDR3 in DNA: TGTGCCTGGGGGATCGGGGGGGGGCATTCACCCCTCCACTTT.

This clone was recorded once. This chain links TRBV7-2 with TRBJ1-5; no clear D gene. Germline CDR1 reads SGHTA; CDR2 reads FQGNSA. Between the trimmed V and J ends, which lost 1 base and 4 bases, there was a span of 8 bases. The CDR3 consists of 14 residues. The CDR3 sequence: CASSLELLNQPQHF. In DNA, the CDR3 is TGTGCCAGCAGCTTAGAGCTGCTGAATCAGCCCCAGCATTTT. Full variable domain (rest looked up from reference TRBV7-2 and TRBJ1-5): GAGVSQSPSNKVTEKGKDVELRCDPISGHTALYWYRQSLGQGLEFLIYFQGNSAPDKSGLPSDRFSAERTGGSVSTLTIQRTQQEDSAVYLCASSLELLNQPQHFGDGTRLSIL.

V usage is TRBV6-5 and J usage is TRBJ2-2; 8 bases map to TRBD2. CDR1 and CDR2 (germline): MNHEY, SVGAGI. V lost 5 bases to trimming and J lost 6 bases; unmatched junction nucleotides: 8. This CDR3 has 15 amino acids. This chain's CDR3 is CASSPLRGGAGELFF. The DNA for the CDR3 is TGTGCCAGCAGTCCCCTTCGGGGGGGCGCCGGGGAGCTGTTTTTT.

This clone was observed a handful of times. The chain carries TRBV19 and TRBJ2-1; 7 nucleotides agree with TRBD2. The germline gives CDR1 LNHDA, CDR2 SQIVND (reference sequence). Trimming removed 3 bases from V and 9 bases from J; junction bases left unmatched: 5. The CDR3 sequence is 13 residues long. The CDR3: CASSIGRETEQFF. The CDR3 DNA follows: TGTGCCAGTAGTATCGGGCGGGAGACTGAGCAGTTCTTC.

This clone has only a few counts. CDR3 nucleotide sequence: TGCGCCAGCAGCTTGGCGGGGGTGACATTGTCACCCCTCCACTTT. Translation gives CASSLAGVTLSPLHF. The chain combines TRBV5-1 with TRBJ1-6, with a weak D call TRBD1 (5 bases). The V gene's germline CDR1 is SGHRS and CDR2 YFSETQ. V dropped 0 bases and J dropped 10 bases, with 14 bases sitting between them. CDR3 length equals 15 residues.

The J gene is TRBJ2-7, the V gene TRBV28, with D possibly being TRBD2 (6 bases). The V and J ends lost 4 bases and 2 bases respectively, with 18 bases between them. Germline CDR1 is MDHEN and CDR2 is SYDVKM. The CDR3 has 16 amino acids. The CDR3 protein is CASSSRDWRRAYEQYF. The CDR3 nucleotides read TGTGCCAGCAGTTCCCGGGACTGGCGGCGGGCCTACGAGCAGTACTTC.

This clone was seen only a few times. This chain uses TRBV28 with TRBJ2-1, with TRBD1 matching 8 bases. J gave up 6 bases and V 8 bases, and 9 bases lay outside the gene matches. Germline V gene sequence: CDR1 MDHEN, CDR2 SYDVKM. There are 14 residues in the CDR3. This CDR3 is CASSNRGVVNEQFF. CDR3 sequence (DNA): TGTGCCAGCTCGAACAGGGGGGTTGTCAATGAGCAGTTCTTC.

The sample holds one count of this clone. The J gene is TRBJ1-6, the V gene TRBV25-1; possibly TRBD1 for D (6 bases). Germline loops: CDR1 MGHDK, CDR2 SYGVNS. There are 16 residues in the CDR3. V was cut by 1 base and J by 7 bases, with 14 bases left in between. The CDR3 DNA sequence: TGTGCCAGCAGTGAATTATGGGGGGGCGCAAATTCACCCCTCCACTTT. It yields the protein CASSELWGGANSPLHF.

The V call is TRBV6-5, the J call TRBJ1-1; 9 bases match TRBD1. Germline CDR1 reads MNHEY; CDR2 reads SVGAGI. Losses at the gene ends were 6 bases for V and 1 base for J; bases not matched to a gene: 6. The CDR3 has 15 residues. Written as DNA, the CDR3 is TGTGCCAGCAGATTAGGGGACAGGGAGAACACTGAAGCTTTCTTT. Its protein is CASRLGDRENTEAFF.

This clone was counted once. J is TRBJ2-1 and V is TRBV27; possible D gene TRBD2, 7 bases. The V and J ends lost 5 bases and 5 bases respectively, with 19 bases between them. Germline V gene lookup returns CDR1 MNHEY and CDR2 SMNVEV (reference sequence). This CDR3 has 16 residues. CDR3 sequence: CASSPMGAGANNEQFF. For the CDR3, the DNA is TGTGCCAGCAGTCCCATGGGGGCGGGGGCCAACAATGAGCAGTTCTTC.

In DNA form, the CDR3 reads TGTGCCACCTCCTCTACCGGGGGGACAGGGATGTATCAGCCCCAGCATTTT. Protein product: CATSSTGGTGMYQPQHF. This chain links TRBV15 with TRBJ1-5, with 9 bases matching TRBD1. Trimming took 8 bases from V and 5 from J; bases not matched to a gene: 16. Germline CDR1 is LNHNV and CDR2 is YYDKDF (reference sequence). CDR3 length: 17 amino acids. Supplemented by reference TRBV15 and TRBJ1-5, the full variable domain reads DAMVIQNPRYQVTQFGKPVTLSCSQTLNHNVMYWYQQKSSQAPKLLFHYYDKDFNNEADTPDNFQSRRPNTSFCFLDIRSPGLGDTAMYLCATSSTGGTGMYQPQHFGDGTRLSIL.

V is TRBV11-3 and J is TRBJ1-1; D is unresolved. In germline, CDR1 is SGHNT, CDR2 YENEEA. This CDR3 contains 15 residues. V lost 5 bases to trimming and J lost 0 bases, with 13 bases between them. The CDR3 DNA sequence: TGTGCCAGCAGCGCTAACCTTATTATGAACACTGAAGCTTTCTTT. Its protein product is CASSANLIMNTEAFF.

The genes are TRBV27 and TRBJ1-2; D is perhaps TRBD1 (5 bases). Trimming cost V 8 bases and J 6 bases, with 16 bases left between them. From germline, CDR1 is MNHEY and CDR2 SMNVEV (reference sequence). The CDR3 is 13 residues long. Here the CDR3 reads CASGNNAGHGYTF. The CDR3 DNA follows: TGTGCCAGCGGAAATAATGCGGGGCATGGCTACACCTTC.

The chain employs TRBV11-2 and TRBJ1-6; TRBD1 aligns across 7 bases. CDR1 SGHAT and CDR2 FQNNGV come from the germline V gene. The CDR3 contains 14 residues. V was pared by 4 bases and J by 6 bases, with 3 bases of the junction left unmatched. The CDR3 spells CASSSTGANSPLHF. CDR3 bases: TGTGCCAGCAGCTCCACAGGGGCTAATTCACCCCTCCACTTT.

The chain employs TRBV19 and TRBJ1-5; 8 bases fit TRBD1. V dropped 5 bases and J dropped 0; count of bases not matched to a gene: 9. Germline V gene data show CDR1 as LNHDA and CDR2 as SQIVND (reference sequence). The CDR3 contains 17 residues. The DNA of the CDR3 is TGTGCCAGTAGTCCCGGGACAGGAGACAATAGCAATCAGCCCCAGCATTTT. This sequence encodes CASSPGTGDNSNQPQHF.

By share, this clone counts as medium-sized. Here the CDR3 DNA reads TGTGCCAGCTCCCGGAAGGCGGTGCAAGAGACCCAGTACTTC. This codes for CASSRKAVQETQYF. The rearrangement joins TRBV5-4 to TRBJ2-5; D is undetermined. Trimming shortened V by 7 bases and J by 2 bases, and 15 bases separated the two germline ends. This CDR3 spans 14 amino acids. From germline, CDR1 is SGHNT and CDR2 YYREEE (reference sequence).

The chain is built from TRBV27 and TRBJ1-2; 9 bases map to TRBD1. The CDR3 spans 16 residues. V gave up 6 bases and J gave up 4 bases; unmatched junction bases: 12. Germline loops: CDR1 MNHEY, CDR2 SMNVEV (reference sequence). The CDR3 region is CASSRTRDRDFYGYTF. In DNA form, the CDR3 reads TGTGCCAGCAGCCGCACCCGGGACAGGGACTTCTATGGCTACACCTTC.

The chain employs TRBV5-6 and TRBJ2-1; D possibly corresponds to TRBD1 (5 bases). Trimming left V 2 bases short and J 9 bases short, with 9 bases between. Germline CDR1 SGHDT, CDR2 YYEEEE. The CDR3 loop spans 12 amino acids. The CDR3 bases are TGTGCCAGCAGCTTCAGGGATATTGAGCAGTTCTTC. Its translation: CASSFRDIEQFF.